This record covers a single T cell receptor beta chain. The data belong to a study of regulatory T cells in long-lasting Graves disease. Through Arm-PCR of CDR3 regions and iRepertoire HTBI primers, TCR beta libraries were built. TCRdb passed the multiplex PCR reads through MiXCR, listing each CDR3 protein once. The sample includes roughly 410,000 distinct CDR3 sequences, about 15% seen only once; the top ten take over 7.5%. Trimming took off 4 bases at V and 0 bases at J, with 13 bases between the two ends. Germline V CDR1 and CDR2: LNHDA, SQIVND (reference sequence). This CDR3 contains 16 residues. The time point was: newly diagnosed GD, antithyroid drugs for less than 3 months. Extracted PBMC RNA gave rise to the TCR library. This same sample was also part of a study on T cells in Graves' hyperthyroidism and ophthalmopathy.

This TCR derives from a woman aged 40 to 50 with Graves disease. The chain carries TRBV19 and TRBJ2-4; D tentatively reads TRBD1 or TRBD2 (5 bases each). The starting material was peripheral blood mononuclear cells (PBMCs), obtained at new diagnosis, from a patient treated with antithyroid drugs. The CDR3 is CASSKTLGTAKNIQYF. CDR3 DNA: TGTGCCAGTAGTAAGACGTTAGGGACAGCCAAAAACATTCAGTACTTC.